Shown below are 16 T cell receptor beta chains from a single sample sequenced in a study of beta chain features in type 1 diabetes. The investigators reverse transcribed all of the isolated RNA, so they sequenced expressed TCRB transcripts. Sequencing was performed with immunoSEQ multiplex PCR; in TCRdb, only in-frame clones are kept and a portion is missing. The sample shows 130,000 to 150,000 clones, about a tenth of them seen only once. Sequenced: central memory CD4+ T cells from blood. The receptors stem from a young man in good health.

This clone was observed a handful of times. V and J are TRBV29-1 and TRBJ1-1; a weak D match, TRBD1 (5 bases). CDR3 size: 12 residues. Germline CDR1 SQVTM, CDR2 ANQGSEA. V lost 6 bases and J 7 bases, leaving 15 bases between the germline ends. The CDR3 region has the DNA TGCAGCGTGAAACAGGACCTTTTTGAAGCTTTCTTT. This sequence encodes CSVKQDLFEAFF.

The CDR3 sequence: CASKVEGVTEAFF. The CDR3, as DNA: TGTGCCAGCAAAGTAGAGGGGGTCACTGAAGCTTTCTTT. The V gene is TRBV2, the J gene TRBJ1-1; D might be TRBD1 (6 bases). The V end was cut by 7 bases, the J end by 4 bases, with 13 bases between. The CDR3 length is 13 residues. Looked up from germline, CDR1 is SNHLY and CDR2 is FYNNEI.

This clone appeared a few times. The chain combines TRBV30 with TRBJ1-5, with D possibly TRBD1 on 6 matching bases. Trimming took off 1 base at V and 7 bases at J, with 11 bases between the two ends. CDR1 and CDR2 from the germline V gene are GTSNPN and SVGIG (reference sequence). This CDR3 spans 13 amino acids. CDR3 region: CAWSGAGEQPQHF. The DNA for the CDR3 is TGTGCCTGGAGTGGAGCAGGGGAGCAGCCCCAGCATTTT. Complete variable domain (other parts from reference TRBV30 and TRBJ1-5): SQTIHQWPATLVQPVGSPLSLECTVEGTSNPNLYWYRQAAGRGLQLLFYSVGIGQISSEVPQNLSASRPQDRQFILSSKKLLLSDSGFYLCAWSGAGEQPQHFGDGTRLSIL.

V usage is TRBV4-1 and J usage is TRBJ2-1; 14 positions agree with TRBD2. Trimming at V came to 8 bases and at J to 0 bases, leaving 6 bases not matched to a gene. Germline CDR1 reads MGHRA; CDR2 reads YSYEKL. There are 17 residues in the CDR3. The CDR3 bases are TGCGCCAGCCGGACTAGCGGGGGGCCAAGCTCCTACAATGAGCAGTTCTTC. This translates into CASRTSGGPSSYNEQFF.

V usage is TRBV7-2 and J usage is TRBJ1-2, with D perhaps TRBD1 (5 bases). This CDR3 comprises 13 residues. Trimming stripped 5 bases from V and 5 bases from J, with 12 bases between. CDR1 and CDR2 from the germline V gene are SGHTA and FQGNSA. CDR3 region: CASSRGSSYGYTF. The CDR3 DNA sequence: TGTGCCAGCAGCCGGGGGTCCAGTTATGGCTACACCTTC.

This clone has just a few counts. The gene calls are TRBV28 and TRBJ2-5; 7 bases map to TRBD2. CDR3 length: 15 residues. Germline loops: CDR1 MDHEN, CDR2 SYDVKM. J was trimmed by 0 bases and V by 3 bases; bases with no gene match: 4. DNA of the CDR3: TGTGCCAGCAGTTTTGGGGAGGGCCACCAAGAGACCCAGTACTTC. Translating gives CASSFGEGHQETQYF.

This clone has only a few counts. CDR3 nucleotides: TGCGCCAGCAGCCGTGCGAGGACTCGAGAGCAGTACTTC. It specifies CASSRARTREQYF. The rearrangement joins TRBV4-3 to TRBJ2-7, with D possibly TRBD2 on 5 matching bases. The CDR3 consists of 13 residues. Germline V CDR1 and CDR2: LGHNA, YSLEER. Deletions cut 4 bases from V and 7 bases from J, with 14 bases between.

V and J are TRBV5-1 and TRBJ1-5; D call uncertain. Germline V gene lookup returns CDR1 SGHRS and CDR2 YFSETQ. CDR3 size: 15 residues. Trimming removed 2 bases at V and 3 bases at J, with 12 bases between. The CDR3 spells CASSLSGEVNQPQHF. The CDR3 coding sequence is TGCGCCAGCAGCTTAAGCGGGGAGGTCAATCAGCCCCAGCATTTT.

The chain couples TRBV6-5 to TRBJ1-3, with 7 bases identical to TRBD1. The CDR3 has 14 residues. Germline values: CDR1 MNHEY, CDR2 SVGAGI. With 5 bases clipped from V and 0 bases from J, the junction kept 1 base outside the gene matches. CDR3 DNA sequence: TGTGCCAGCAGTGGGACAGACTCTGGAAACACCATATATTTT. It is translated as CASSGTDSGNTIYF.

The rearrangement links TRBV29-1 to TRBJ1-2; the match to TRBD1 covers 9 bases. V gave up 3 bases and J gave up 3 bases; unmatched junction bases: 2. This CDR3 contains 13 residues. CDR1 is SQVTM and CDR2 is ANQGSEA in the germline V gene. DNA for the CDR3: TGCAGCGTTGAGGGACAGGGCCACTATGGCTACACCTTC. Amino acid sequence: CSVEGQGHYGYTF.

This chain uses TRBV6-5 with TRBJ2-1; TRBD2 matches at 14 bases. This CDR3 contains 15 residues. Germline V lookup: CDR1 MNHEY, CDR2 SVGAGI. V was clipped by 4 bases and J by 15 bases; unmatched bases: 11. CDR3 DNA sequence: TGTGCCAGCAGTTCACCCGGACTAGCGGGGGGCAGGTGGTTCTTC. It translates to CASSSPGLAGGRWFF.

In its sample, this clone was seen a few times. The rearrangement uses TRBV11-3 and TRBJ2-2; no definite D call. The V gene's germline CDR1 is SGHNT and CDR2 YENEEA. The CDR3 contains 16 residues. Trimming removed 3 bases at V and 1 base at J, with 12 bases between. The chain's CDR3 is CASSFKVRQNTGELFF. The CDR3 bases are TGTGCCAGCAGCTTTAAGGTCAGACAGAACACCGGGGAGCTGTTTTTT.

V is TRBV7-2 and J is TRBJ2-7, with D uncertain. Germline assignment: CDR1 SGHTA and CDR2 FQGNSA. With 2 bases removed from V and 5 bases from J, the gap between germline ends came to 4 bases. This CDR3 spans 11 amino acids. CDR3: CASSLFNEQYF. As DNA, the CDR3 is TGTGCCAGCAGCTTATTCAACGAGCAGTACTTC.

In regard to this clone: Other DNA sequences in the sample encode the same CDR3. V gene TRBV9 combines with J gene TRBJ2-1; TRBD1 agrees at 7 bases. Germline V gene lookup returns CDR1 SGDLS and CDR2 YYNGEE. Trimming removed 0 bases from V and 4 bases from J; junction bases left unmatched: 4. The CDR3 is 15 residues long. The CDR3 loop reads CASSVEGATYNEQFF. CDR3 bases: TGTGCCAGCAGCGTAGAGGGGGCGACGTACAATGAGCAGTTCTTC.

The V and J genes are TRBV29-1 and TRBJ2-2; 8 nucleotides agree with TRBD1. The CDR3 loop spans 14 amino acids. Looked up from germline, CDR1 is SQVTM and CDR2 is ANQGSEA. V shed 8 bases, J shed 0 bases, and the junction held 5 bases outside the gene matches. The CDR3 DNA sequence: TGCAGCACAAGGACAGGGCCGAACACCGGGGAGCTGTTTTTT. This sequence encodes CSTRTGPNTGELFF.

This chain uses TRBV10-2 with TRBJ1-1, with D possibly matching TRBD1 (5 bases). The CDR3 has 14 amino acids. V gave up 6 bases and J gave up 5 bases, with 16 bases separating them. Germline assignment: CDR1 WSHSY and CDR2 SAAADI. The CDR3 bases are TGCGCCAGCAGGCGGGACTTTAGCGGGACTGAAGCTTTCTTT. Its protein is CASRRDFSGTEAFF.